This passage covers 5 T cell receptor beta chains from one sample sequenced in a study of T cell changes during pregnancy in multiple sclerosis. Profiling relied on immunoSEQ multiplex PCR, and the TCRdb table lists in-frame clones only, not all of them. The sample lists approximately 70,000 clones; around 92% were seen once. Material: peripheral blood, obtained in the third trimester of pregnancy. All receptors come from a female donor in good health, enrolled as a control in a pregnancy study.

The chain is built from TRBV5-1 and TRBJ2-3, with D unresolved. Per germline, CDR1 SGHRS and CDR2 YFSETQ. The length of the CDR3 is 16 residues. With 2 bases removed from V and 0 bases from J, the gap between germline ends came to 13 bases. The CDR3: CASSLPIPTSTDTQYF. The CDR3 DNA sequence: TGCGCCAGCAGCTTACCGATCCCCACTAGCACAGATACGCAGTATTTT.

The J gene is TRBJ1-2, the V gene TRBV4-1; D not certain. This CDR3 has 14 residues. V was shortened by 4 bases and J by 8 bases, with 17 bases between the two germline ends. Germline V CDR1 and CDR2: MGHRA, YSYEKL. The CDR3 nucleotides are TGCGCCAGCAGCCGCGGGCCCGAGGGTTCCGGCTACACCTTC. Translation: CASSRGPEGSGYTF.

The chain has TRBV12-5 and TRBJ2-7, with D unclear. Germline V lookup: CDR1 LGHNT, CDR2 FRNRAP. CDR3 length equals 10 residues. The V and J ends lost 6 bases and 8 bases respectively, with 8 bases between them. The CDR3 is CASGLPQQYF. CDR3 bases: TGTGCTAGTGGCCTCCCCCAGCAGTACTTC.

In the case of this clone: One end of the junction fails to match germline, which may point to a read error. This rearrangement joins TRBV7-7 to TRBJ2-1; 13 nucleotides agree with TRBD2. Germline assignment: CDR1 SSHAT and CDR2 FNYEAQ (reference sequence). This CDR3 is built from 15 residues. For the CDR3, the DNA is TGTGCTAGCAGCTTAGGGACTAGCGGGAACAATGAGCAGTTCTTC. This encodes CASSLGTSGNNEQFF.

This rearrangement joins TRBV2 to TRBJ1-2, with 9 nucleotides matching TRBD1. Germline V gene sequence: CDR1 SNHLY, CDR2 FYNNEI. V lost 1 base to trimming and J lost 0 bases; unmatched junction nucleotides: 0. This CDR3 is 15 amino acids long. The CDR3 loop is CASSEGQGANYGYTF. Written as DNA, the CDR3 is TGTGCCAGCAGTGAAGGACAGGGGGCTAACTATGGCTACACCTTC.